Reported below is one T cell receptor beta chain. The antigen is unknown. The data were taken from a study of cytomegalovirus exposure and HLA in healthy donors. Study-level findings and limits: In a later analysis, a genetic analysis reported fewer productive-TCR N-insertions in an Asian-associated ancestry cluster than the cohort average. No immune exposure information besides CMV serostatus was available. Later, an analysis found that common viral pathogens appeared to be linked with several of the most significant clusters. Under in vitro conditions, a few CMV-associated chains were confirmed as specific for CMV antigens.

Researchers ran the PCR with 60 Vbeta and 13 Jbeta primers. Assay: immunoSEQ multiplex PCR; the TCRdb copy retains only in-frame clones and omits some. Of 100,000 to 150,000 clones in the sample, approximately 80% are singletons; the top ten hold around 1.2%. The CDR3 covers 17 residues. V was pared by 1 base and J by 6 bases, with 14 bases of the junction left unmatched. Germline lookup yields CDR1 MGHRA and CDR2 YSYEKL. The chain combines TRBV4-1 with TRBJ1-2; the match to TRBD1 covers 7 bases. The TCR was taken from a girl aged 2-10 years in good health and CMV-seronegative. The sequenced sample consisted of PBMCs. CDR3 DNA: TGCGCCAGCAGCCAAGCAGGGGGGACGGCCTGGTTGGATGGCTACACCTTC. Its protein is CASSQAGGTAWLDGYTF.